Below are 10 T cell receptor beta chains sequenced from a single sample in a study of cytomegalovirus exposure and HLA in healthy donors. The PCR had 60 Vbeta and 13 Jbeta primers. Generated by immunoSEQ multiplex PCR, the TCRdb table keeps only in-frame clones and is missing some. The repertoire consists of some 180,000 clones, with roughly 87% occurring once and the leading ten covering more than 1%. The source material was PBMCs. Receptors were obtained from a boy aged 2 to 10 in good health and CMV-seronegative.

The gene calls are TRBV7-9 and TRBJ1-6, with 9 bases matching TRBD1. This CDR3 contains 15 residues. Germline assignment: CDR1 SEHNR and CDR2 FQNEAQ (reference sequence). V was pared by 1 base and J by 8 bases, with 3 bases of the junction left unmatched. The CDR3 coding sequence is TGTGCCAGCAGCTTAGGGGGACAGGGTTATTCACCCCTCCACTTT. This codes for CASSLGGQGYSPLHF.

The chain joins TRBV7-6 to TRBJ2-2; no definite D call. This CDR3 has 13 residues. Germline lookup yields CDR1 SGHVS and CDR2 FNYEAQ. Trimming removed 5 bases at V and 6 bases at J, with 10 bases between. The CDR3: CASSPAPAGELFF. CDR3 sequence (DNA): TGTGCCAGCAGCCCCGCCCCGGCCGGGGAGCTGTTTTTT.

This clone appeared once. The genes are TRBV27 and TRBJ2-3, with D perhaps matching TRBD1 (6 bases). The length of the CDR3 is 15 residues. The ends were cut back, 7 bases at V and 2 bases at J, with 16 bases in the middle. CDR1 is MNHEY and CDR2 is SMNVEV in the germline V gene (reference sequence). The DNA for the CDR3 is TGTGCCAGCACCGATCTAGGGGACAACACAGATACGCAGTATTTT. This sequence encodes CASTDLGDNTDTQYF.

V usage is TRBV7-8 and J usage is TRBJ2-7, with D perhaps matching TRBD1 (6 bases). V was pared by 5 bases and J by 6 bases, with 20 bases between. The CDR3 is 15 amino acids. Germline V CDR1 and CDR2: SGHVS, FQNEAQ. The CDR3 protein is CASSHSRAQGAEQYF. The CDR3 DNA reads TGTGCCAGCAGCCATAGTCGGGCACAGGGCGCCGAGCAGTACTTC.

This chain links TRBV5-6 with TRBJ2-1; 9 positions match TRBD1. J gave up 6 bases and V 7 bases, and 17 bases lay outside the gene matches. The CDR3 totals 17 residues. Germline CDR1 SGHDT, CDR2 YYEEEE. CDR3: CASDRRFGTGLFNEQFF. CDR3 sequence (DNA): TGTGCCAGCGATCGAAGATTCGGGACAGGGCTATTCAATGAGCAGTTCTTC.

The CDR3 DNA reads TGTGCCAGCAGCGGAGCCCCAATTACGGGAAATGAGCAGTTCTTC. This gives the protein CASSGAPITGNEQFF. This chain connects TRBV9 to TRBJ2-1, with D possibly matching TRBD2 (5 bases). Germline lookup yields CDR1 SGDLS and CDR2 YYNGEE. Trimming shortened V by 3 bases and J by 7 bases, and 17 bases separated the two germline ends. The CDR3 sequence is 15 residues long.

The chain combines TRBV11-2 with TRBJ1-4; TRBD1 matches 8 bases. CDR1 SGHAT and CDR2 FQNNGV come from the germline V gene. Unmatched junction bases numbered 3, after V lost 4 bases and J lost 5 bases. The length of the CDR3 is 14 residues. The DNA for the CDR3 is TGTGCCAGCAGCTCAGGGACAGGAAATGAAAAACTGTTTTTT. It encodes CASSSGTGNEKLFF.

The J gene is TRBJ1-5, the V gene TRBV4-2, with a possible D match to TRBD1 (5 bases). V lost 0 bases to trimming and J lost 6 bases, with 12 bases between them. Germline V gives CDR1 LGHNA, CDR2 YNFKEQ. This CDR3 comprises 15 residues. CDR3 protein: CASSQDSGGSQPQHF. The CDR3 DNA reads as TGTGCCAGCAGCCAAGATAGCGGGGGAAGTCAGCCCCAGCATTTT.

This chain joins TRBV7-2 and TRBJ1-5; TRBD1 might be the D (6 bases). This CDR3 comprises 15 residues. Trimming removed 1 base from V and 4 bases from J, with 11 bases in between. In germline, CDR1 is SGHTA, CDR2 FQGNSA. Here the CDR3 reads CASSLGTAPNQPQHF. The DNA of the CDR3 is TGTGCCAGCAGCTTAGGGACAGCACCAAATCAGCCCCAGCATTTT.

Points on this clone: Distinct nucleotide sequences in the sample also encode this CDR3. The gene calls are TRBV28 and TRBJ1-2, with 7 bases fitting TRBD1. With 6 bases clipped from V and 4 bases from J, the junction kept 5 bases outside the gene matches. The CDR3 has 13 amino acids. The V gene's germline CDR1 is MDHEN and CDR2 SYDVKM. The CDR3 DNA sequence: TGTGCCAGCAGCTTACAGGGGAGCTATGGCTACACCTTC. Its protein is CASSLQGSYGYTF.